These T cell receptor beta chains were read from a single sample in a study of shared clonotypes between healthy human individuals. Here immunoSEQ multiplex PCR was the method, and the copy in TCRdb shows in-frame clones only, minus some. The data contain about 1.5 million clones, 96% of them singletons. Specimen: naive CD4+ T cells sorted from blood. Receptor source: a man aged 30 to 39 in good health. Both conserved end residues are part of each CDR3. A D gene is named only where the DNA matches it firmly. Only part of the rows carry a size: once, few, many, or a class if the clone is expanded.

V gene	clone size	J gene	D gene	CDR3 DNA	CDR3 protein
TRBV7-2	.	TRBJ2-3	.	TGTGCCAGCAGCTTAGCGGCAGGTTACACAGATACGCAGTATTTT	CASSLAAGYTDTQYF
TRBV5-4	.	TRBJ1-2	TRBD1	TGTGCCAGCAGCTTGGAAACAGGGGGAGGCTATGGCTACACCTTC	CASSLETGGGYGYTF
TRBV15	.	TRBJ1-4	.	TGTGCCACCAGCAGAGATAGGGGGGGCGGTGAAAAACTGTTTTTT	CATSRDRGGGEKLFF
TRBV5-4	.	TRBJ2-3	TRBD2	TGTGCCAGCAGCCTGCTCCTGGCGGGAGGGCCTAGGGATACGCAGTATTTT	CASSLLLAGGPRDTQYF
TRBV10-2	.	TRBJ2-7	TRBD2	TGCGCCACCTCAAACGGGAGGGCCTACGAGCAGTACTTC	CATSNGRAYEQYF
TRBV7-8	.	TRBJ2-3	TRBD2	TGTGCCAGCAGCTTACTAGCGGGAGGGCTAAGCACAGATACGCAGTATTTT	CASSLLAGGLSTDTQYF
TRBV9	.	TRBJ2-5	TRBD1	TGTGCCAGCAGCTCACGGGACAGGGGAGAGACCCAGTACTTC	CASSSRDRGETQYF
TRBV27	few	TRBJ2-7	TRBD2	TGTGCCAGCCAGGACCGGCTAGCGGGAGGAAGTGAGCAGTACTTC	CASQDRLAGGSEQYF
TRBV6-1	.	TRBJ2-5	TRBD1	TGTGCCAGCAGTGGACAGGGGTCCCAAGAGACCCAGTACTTC	CASSGQGSQETQYF
TRBV18	.	TRBJ2-1	.	TGTGCCAGCTCACAGGACGGGAACATGGGGCAGTTCTTC	CASSQDGNMGQFF
TRBV23-1	.	TRBJ1-4	TRBD1	TGCGCCAGGGAGGGACAGGGAATTTCGAAACTGTTTTTT	CAREGQGISKLFF
TRBV28	.	TRBJ1-1	.	TGTGCCAGCACCGAACTGACGGGGTGGTCTGAAGCTTTCTTT	CASTELTGWSEAFF
TRBV5-1	.	TRBJ2-1	.	TGCGCCAGCAGCGATGGGGCCGCCGGTAGGCAGTTCTTC	CASSDGAAGRQFF
TRBV2	.	TRBJ1-3	.	TGTGCCAGCGGGCCTGGAAACACCATATATTTT	CASGPGNTIYF
TRBV5-1	.	TRBJ2-2	TRBD2	TGCGCCAGCAGCTTGGTATCCAGGGCGAGTAGCGGGAGAGGGGAGCTGTTTTTT	CASSLVSRASSGRGELFF
TRBV10-2	.	TRBJ1-1	.	TGCGCCAGCACTTCAGGGAGAACTGAAGCTTTCTTT	CASTSGRTEAFF
TRBV2	.	TRBJ2-7	TRBD2	TGTGCCAGCAGTGGGGGACTAGCGGGCTCCTACGAGCAGTACTTC	CASSGGLAGSYEQYF
TRBV6-5	once	TRBJ2-7	TRBD1	TGTGCCAGCAGCAACCGGGCAGGGGGAGACGAGCAGTACTTC	CASSNRAGGDEQYF
TRBV11-2	.	TRBJ1-5	.	TGTGCCAGCAGCGCGAGTTCTGCTAAACAGCCCCAGCATTTT	CASSASSAKQPQHF
TRBV18	.	TRBJ1-1	.	TGTGCCAGCTCACCGAGTGTGGGAGAAGCTTTCTTT	CASSPSVGEAFF